This T cell receptor (beta chain) came from a study of T cell repertoires in cytomegalovirus infection. Study summary: It was the public TCR beta signatures that indicated both CMV infection and matching HLA type.

This clonotype was recorded a few times. The antigen remains unidentified. Study-wide findings and caveats: In two of eight donors, the top clonotype was HLA-C-restricted CMV-specific. The study identified carriers of CMV plus the relevant HLA from cumulative public TCR beta family frequency.

Via MiXCR, TCRdb re-called the reads, giving one row per CDR3 protein. Of about 530,000 distinct CDR3 sequences listed, around 27% are singletons. V was trimmed by 4 bases and J by 5 bases, leaving 17 bases between them. Germline V lookup: CDR1 SGHTA, CDR2 FQGNSA. The CDR3 loop spans 15 amino acids. The V gene is TRBV7-2, the J gene TRBJ2-5; D perhaps matches TRBD1 (6 bases). This receptor was obtained from a human donor in good health (CMV status not recorded). Some clones in this sample may be carry-over from other donors' samples. The sequenced sample was PBMCs. Written as DNA, the CDR3 is TGTGCCAGCAGCTCCAGACAGGTCCTTGCGGAGACCCAGTACTTC. It encodes CASSSRQVLAETQYF.